One sample yielded the 24 T cell receptor beta chains listed below, sequenced in a study of neurological immune-mediated disorders. TCRdb re-derived calls from the 5' RACE reads in MiXCR, one entry per CDR3 protein. Of under 85,000 distinct CDR3 sequences in the sample, roughly an eighth are singletons; the top ten hold 6.5% to 8%. Sequencing input: PBMCs. The receptors come from a woman aged 45-60 years in good health.

Ten or more counts support this clonotype. The V call is TRBV28, the J call TRBJ1-5; D is undetermined. Germline-derived CDR1 and CDR2 are MDHEN and SYDVKM. The CDR3 runs to 13 residues. Trimming took 5 bases from V and 7 from J, leaving 12 bases between them. The CDR3 region has the DNA TGTGCCAGCAGTACGGCAGGACCGCAGCCCCAGCATTTT. Amino acid sequence: CASSTAGPQPQHF.

As concerns this clonotype: Since a much larger clone is just one base distant, this may be a read error. This sequence joins TRBV18 and TRBJ2-1; 9 nucleotides agree with TRBD2. This CDR3 has 16 amino acids. Germline lookup yields CDR1 KGHSH and CDR2 LQKENI. V shed 4 bases, J shed 10 bases, and the junction held 14 bases outside the gene matches. The CDR3 sequence is CASSQRRLAEAGEQFF. The DNA for the CDR3 is TGTGCCAGCTCACAACGTCGACTAGCGGAGGCAGGCGAGCAGTTCTTC.

This clonotype was detected many times. The chain joins TRBV12-3 or TRBV12-4 to TRBJ2-2, with 9 bases fitting TRBD2. V gave up 1 base and J gave up 1 base; unmatched junction bases: 1. The CDR3 runs 16 residues. CDR3 in amino acids: CASSLGRGGNTGELFF. As DNA, the CDR3 is TGTGCCAGCAGTTTAGGGCGGGGGGGGAACACCGGGGAGCTGTTTTTT.

The chain uses TRBV3-1 and TRBJ2-3; 7 nucleotides align to TRBD2. V lost 6 bases to trimming and J lost 0 bases; unmatched junction nucleotides: 6. CDR1 is LGHDT and CDR2 is YNNKEL in the germline V gene (reference sequence). This CDR3 is built from 15 residues. CDR3 sequence reads: CASSPSGLSTDTQYF. The CDR3 nucleotides are TGTGCCAGCAGTCCTAGCGGTCTTAGCACAGATACGCAGTATTTT.

This clonotype was seen ten or more times. This CDR3 reads CSARDQRTGHYEQYF. The CDR3 region has the DNA TGCAGTGCTAGAGATCAAAGGACAGGGCACTACGAGCAGTACTTC. This chain links TRBV20-1 with TRBJ2-7; 8 bases are shared with TRBD1. This CDR3 is 15 amino acids long. CDR1 and CDR2 (germline): DFQATT, SNEGSKA (reference sequence). V was pared by 0 bases and J by 3 bases, with 7 bases of the junction left unmatched.

This clonotype was counted a few times. The genes are TRBV12-3 or TRBV12-4 and TRBJ1-1; TRBD1 agrees at 8 bases. This CDR3 is built from 15 residues. Trimming cost V 2 bases and J 1 base; bases outside gene matches: 3. The CDR3 reads CASSLTRGRNTEAFF. As DNA, the CDR3 is TGTGCCAGCAGTTTAACCAGGGGGCGGAACACTGAAGCTTTCTTT.

Many counts were recorded for this clonotype. The chain links TRBV12-3 or TRBV12-4 to TRBJ2-3, with D possibly TRBD2 on 5 matching bases. Trimming pared 1 base from V and 4 bases from J, leaving 6 bases between. The CDR3 runs 13 residues. The CDR3 sequence: CASSLGTPDTQYF. The CDR3 coding sequence is TGTGCCAGCAGTTTAGGGACTCCAGATACGCAGTATTTT.

This clonotype occurred many times. The J gene is TRBJ2-3, the V gene TRBV28; tentatively, D is TRBD2 (7 bases). CDR3 size: 15 residues. The germline V and J ends were trimmed by 5 bases and 4 bases, with 16 bases remaining between them. The V gene's germline CDR1 is MDHEN and CDR2 SYDVKM. The CDR3 coding sequence is TGTGCCAGCAGTCCCCGGGGGGCGGGGCCAGATACGCAGTATTTT. This encodes CASSPRGAGPDTQYF.

This clonotype was observed at least ten times. The chain joins TRBV7-2 to TRBJ1-2; D may be TRBD1 (5 bases). The CDR3 loop spans 14 amino acids. Germline V gene sequence: CDR1 SGHTA, CDR2 FQGNSA. V lost 5 bases and J lost 8, with 18 bases in between. The CDR3 reads CASSPRLGVRGYTF. The CDR3 nucleotides are TGTGCCAGCAGCCCCCGGCTAGGGGTGCGAGGCTACACCTTC.

This clonotype was recorded at least ten times. The chain combines TRBV5-1 with TRBJ1-6, with D unclear. V lost 4 bases, J lost 7 bases, and 15 bases lay in between. This CDR3 is 15 amino acids long. The germline CDR1 and CDR2 sequences are SGHRS and YFSETQ. CDR3: CASSPDGKGNSPLHF. The CDR3, as DNA: TGCGCCAGCAGCCCGGACGGGAAAGGAAATTCACCCCTCCACTTT.

In its sample, this clonotype was seen many times. The genes are TRBV25-1 and TRBJ2-1; no firm D call. The germline V and J ends were trimmed by 1 base and 7 bases, with 5 bases remaining between them. CDR3 length equals 12 residues. Germline values: CDR1 MGHDK, CDR2 SYGVNS. In DNA form, the CDR3 reads TGTGCCAGCAGTGAATCCAGGAATGAGCAGTTCTTC. Amino acids: CASSESRNEQFF.

This clonotype was detected only a few times. This chain uses TRBV7-2 with TRBJ2-3; 8 bases fit TRBD1. CDR3 size: 14 residues. Germline V gene sequence: CDR1 SGHTA, CDR2 FQGNSA. J was trimmed by 3 bases and V by 10 bases; bases with no gene match: 9. The CDR3 sequence is CATEQGVRTDTQYF. The DNA for the CDR3 is TGTGCCACCGAACAGGGGGTGCGGACAGATACGCAGTATTTT. The full variable domain, in which reference TRBV7-2 and TRBJ2-3 provide the parts outside the CDR3, is GAGVSQSPSNKVTEKGKDVELRCDPISGHTALYWYRQSLGQGLEFLIYFQGNSAPDKSGLPSDRFSAERTGGSVSTLTIQRTQQEDSAVYLCATEQGVRTDTQYFGPGTRLTVL.

In this sample, this clonotype turned up many times. The V gene is TRBV5-1, the J gene TRBJ2-2; D uncertain. The germline V gene encodes CDR1 SGHRS and CDR2 YFSETQ. Trimming took off 7 bases at V and 0 bases at J, with 10 bases between the two ends. This CDR3 contains 14 residues. The CDR3 DNA reads TGCGCCAGCTATACTACTCCGAACACCGGGGAGCTGTTTTTT. Amino acid sequence: CASYTTPNTGELFF.

This clonotype appeared many times. The chain combines TRBV12-3 or TRBV12-4 with TRBJ2-2, with 8 bases fitting TRBD1. V shed 7 bases and J 5 bases; nucleotides not matched to a gene: 6. This CDR3 comprises 14 residues. CDR3 bases: TGTGCCAGCATTGGACAGGGAAAAACCGGGGAGCTGTTTTTT. Residues: CASIGQGKTGELFF.

This clonotype appeared many times. J is TRBJ2-1 and V is TRBV5-1, with TRBD2 as a possible D gene (6 bases). CDR3 length: 15 amino acids. The germline V gene encodes CDR1 SGHRS and CDR2 YFSETQ. Between the trimmed V and J ends, which lost 4 bases and 0 bases, there was a span of 11 bases. CDR3 protein: CASSQEGGSYNEQFF. CDR3 nucleotides: TGCGCCAGCAGCCAGGAGGGCGGCTCCTACAATGAGCAGTTCTTC.

In nucleotides, the CDR3 is TGTGCCAGCTCACCTAGAATCCAAGAGACCCAGTACTTC. It encodes CASSPRIQETQYF. V usage is TRBV18 and J usage is TRBJ2-5; D remains ambiguous. Germline CDR1 reads KGHSH; CDR2 reads LQKENI. V lost 3 bases, J lost 1 base, and 6 bases lay in between. The CDR3 has 13 amino acids.

This clonotype was picked up many times. The V and J genes are TRBV7-2 and TRBJ2-2, with TRBD2 matching over 7 bases. Trimming took 5 bases from V and 9 from J; bases not matched to a gene: 12. The CDR3 loop spans 15 amino acids. Germline V CDR1 and CDR2: SGHTA, FQGNSA. In DNA form, the CDR3 reads TGTGCCAGCAGCCCTATGCTCTTAGCGGGCCGGGAGCTGTTTTTT. Translation: CASSPMLLAGRELFF.

This sequence joins TRBV28 and TRBJ1-2; D might be TRBD1 (6 bases). Trimming took off 5 bases at V and 4 bases at J, with 11 bases between the two ends. Per germline, CDR1 MDHEN and CDR2 SYDVKM. This CDR3 is 13 amino acids long. DNA of the CDR3: TGTGCCAGCAGTCCGGGGGCAGTCTATGGCTACACCTTC. This encodes CASSPGAVYGYTF.

Concerning this clonotype: This may be a read error, as it is one base from a much larger clone. V is TRBV3-1 and J is TRBJ1-1; maybe TRBD1 (5 bases). Germline CDR1 LGHDT, CDR2 YNNKEL (reference sequence). The CDR3 runs 15 residues. The CDR3 reads CANSRSGARGTEAFF. Here the CDR3 DNA reads TGTGCCAACAGCCGCAGCGGGGCGAGGGGCACTGAAGCTTTCTTT.

This clonotype was recorded at least ten times. The CDR3 reads CASSLDRVDSPLHF. The CDR3 bases are TGCGCCAGCAGCTTGGACAGGGTAGATTCACCCCTCCACTTT. The rearrangement joins TRBV5-1 to TRBJ1-6; maybe TRBD1 (6 bases). The length of the CDR3 is 14 residues. Trimming stripped 0 bases from V and 8 bases from J, with 9 bases between. Germline loops: CDR1 SGHRS, CDR2 YFSETQ.

This clonotype was found many times. The chain employs TRBV21-1 and TRBJ2-1. TRBV21-1 is a pseudogene segment. The CDR3 consists of 14 residues. In nucleotides, the CDR3 is TGTGCCAGCGGAAGACCGTATGTATACAATGAGCAGTTCTTC. Its protein product is CASGRPYVYNEQFF.

In its sample, this clonotype was seen many times. One end of the junction is discordant with germline, which a read error may explain. The gene calls are TRBV5-6 and TRBJ2-7, with TRBD1 identical over 7 bases. Germline V gene lookup returns CDR1 SGHDT and CDR2 YYEEEE. This CDR3 has 11 amino acids. DNA of the CDR3: TGTGCCAGCAGCTTCTCCGGGACAGAATTCTTC. Translated, it gives CASSFSGTEFF.

This clonotype was observed a handful of times. This may stem from a read error, because a much larger clone lies one nucleotide away. The chain joins TRBV6-5 to TRBJ2-1; either TRBD1 or TRBD2 may fit D (5 bases each). This CDR3 contains 13 residues. V was cut by 6 bases and J by 6 bases, with 12 bases left in between. CDR1 and CDR2 (germline): MNHEY, SVGAGI. CDR3 residues: CASRWGSCNEQFF. The CDR3 DNA follows: TGTGCCAGCAGATGGGGGAGCTGCAATGAGCAGTTCTTC.

This clonotype came up many times. CDR3 in DNA: TGTGCCAGCAGTTTAATGGGGACAGCGAACACTGAAGCTTTCTTT. This sequence encodes CASSLMGTANTEAFF. V and J are TRBV12-3 or TRBV12-4 and TRBJ1-1, with 7 bases aligning to TRBD1. Unmatched junction bases numbered 4, after V lost 2 bases and J lost 1 base. The CDR3 is 15 amino acids.